The sequence of this T cell receptor beta chain was determined in a study of blood T cell repertoires in COVID-19 (dated by TCRdb to the early 2020s). In terms of the full investigation: Samples covering the acute and convalescent phases of COVID-19 were provided by collaborators in the United States, Italy and Spain. Deeply sampled blood TCRbeta repertoires from subjects exposed to, actively infected with, or recovered from COVID-19 were included in the dataset. The material from the prospective study consisted of cDNA or gDNA derived from T cells, B-cell-depleted T cells, or PBMCs. Nearly every sample came with metadata listing a de-identified subject ID, COVID-19 status, age in years and sex. The samples were drawn from the first 160 participants of the ongoing ImmuneRACE study and from over 950 subjects provided by 6 global collaborators. Where available, HLA class I and class II types were taken from metadata supplied by the sample provider and were not determined by assay-based typing. The repertoires were released in a freely available public database intended as a resource for research on the immune response to SARS-CoV-2.

V is reduced by 0 bases and J by 0 bases, leaving a spacing of 12 bases between them. Including cysteine and phenylalanine, the CDR3 has 17 amino acids. Only CDR3 DNA remains: 51 bases, in frame from the first base. The germline V gene (reference sequence) sets CDR1 to LGHDT and CDR2 to YNNKEL. General conclusions and limits of the study: The quantity of clinical and demographic metadata differed by source and by participant and was supplied without curation.

The immunoSEQ Assay, a bias-controlled multiplex PCR, was used to amplify TCRbeta CDR3 regions from genomic DNA. The paper's data handling went like this. The number of nucleated cells in each sample was estimated by amplification of reference gene primers within the assay. Sequence reads were collapsed and filtered to measure the absolute abundance of every unique TCRbeta CDR3 rearrangement. Productive Simpson clonality was computed per sample as the square root of Simpson's diversity index over productive rearrangements. TCRdb's version of the immuneACCESS table is confined to in-frame rearrangements and falls short of the full clone set. An unresolved V gene accounts for under half of the shortfall where checked; the remainder is of unknown origin. V, J and clone size were drawn from that table, and D and trimming were deduced from the DNA. The table for this sample lists some 270,000 clones; 86% of them were counted only once. Together, the top ten hold 5.5% to 6.5% of the sample.

Remarks on this clone: The target of this receptor is not known. Base-call qualities are not available, and no considerably larger clone is one nucleotide away.

In Seattle, one collaborating source enrolled patients while the infection was active and tracked those patients longitudinally over the course of disease. Each collaborating institution followed its own protocols to collect whole blood in K2EDTA tubes. For TCRbeta analysis, collaborators shipped samples as frozen whole blood, isolated PBMCs, or DNA extracted from either of those sample types. The sequence is built from TRBV3-1 (or the pseudogene TRBV3-2) and TRBJ2-1, with a weak D call of TRBD2 (5 bases match). The sequence derives from a woman of 80 years or more with COVID-19, enrolled during active disease. Sequenced material: peripheral blood. CDR3 sequence: CASSQEGLGSSYNEQFF. Here is the DNA: TGTGCCAGCAGCCAAGAGGGGTTGGGGAGCTCCTACAATGAGCAGTTCTTC.